Sequencing of this T cell receptor (beta chain) was carried out in a study of T-cell reconstitution after alpha-beta-depleted transplantation in children. On this clonotype itself: The antigen is not known.

Overall study findings and caveats: Roughly two months post-transplant, alpha-beta T cells reportedly originated from several hundred graft clones that had expanded. A year post-transplant, T-cell counts and diversity derived mostly from newly produced T cells. Recipient T cells and thymic progenitors that survived were the source of the high TCRbeta diversity seen at day 60 in some patients.

Germline CDR1 and CDR2: SEHNR and FQNEAQ (reference sequence). Between the trimmed V and J ends, which lost 3 bases and 8 bases, there was a span of 15 bases. This CDR3 contains 14 residues. TCRbeta library construction was performed incorporating unique molecular identifiers. TCRdb re-called the PCR reads with MiXCR, one entry per CDR3 protein. There are roughly 400,000 distinct CDR3 sequences in the sample; roughly 44% occur only once, and under 35% lies in the top ten. This receptor was taken from a girl aged 2-9 years with aplastic anemia, due to receive a stem cell transplant. J is TRBJ2-3 and V is TRBV7-9, with D possibly being TRBD2 (5 bases). The sample was PBMCs, taken before TCRalphabeta/CD19-depleted stem cell transplant. The CDR3 region has the DNA TGTGCCAGCAGCTTGTCCTTTAAGGAGGCTACGCAGTATTTT. This codes for CASSLSFKEATQYF.